Listed below are T cell receptor beta chains from one sample, sequenced in a study of cytomegalovirus exposure and HLA in healthy donors. The data were produced by immunoSEQ multiplex PCR, yet TCRdb's version contains in-frame clones alone and is incomplete. The repertoire holds 100,000 to 150,000 clones, with roughly 72% as singletons. Sequenced sample: PBMCs. The receptors here all came from a man in his forties in good health and CMV-seropositive. The CDR3 runs from the conserved cysteine through the conserved F or W. A D gene is named only where the DNA matches it firmly. Some rows mark clone size as missing; the rest say once, few, many or name a class of expanded clone.

TRBV5-1	TRBD1	TRBJ1-1	NA	CASSQDRTNTEAFF	TGCGCCAGCAGCCAGGACAGGACCAACACTGAAGCTTTCTTT
TRBV2	TRBD2	TRBJ2-1	NA	CASSDTSGINEQFF	TGTGCCAGCAGTGATACTAGCGGGATCAATGAGCAGTTCTTC
TRBV5-6	TRBD2	TRBJ2-7	NA	CASSLDRSGGSYEQYF	TGTGCCAGCAGCTTGGATCGGAGCGGGGGGTCCTACGAGCAGTACTTC
TRBV7-9	TRBD1	TRBJ1-6	NA	CASSLGQDSPLHF	TGTGCCAGCAGCCTGGGACAGGATTCACCCCTCCACTTT
TRBV6-5	NA	TRBJ2-1	NA	CASSGLEGYNEQFF	TGTGCCAGCAGTGGCCTAGAAGGCTACAATGAGCAGTTCTTC
TRBV11-2	NA	TRBJ2-3	few	CASSLVPRWSGEDTQYF	TGTGCCAGCAGCTTAGTCCCCCGGTGGTCAGGTGAAGATACGCAGTATTTT
TRBV9	NA	TRBJ1-2	NA	CASSQIPPGTNYGYTF	TGTGCCAGCTCACAGATCCCGCCAGGGACTAACTATGGCTACACCTTC
TRBV18	NA	TRBJ2-7	few	CASSAQVDYEQYF	TGTGCCAGCTCAGCGCAGGTTGACTACGAGCAGTACTTC
TRBV7-3	NA	TRBJ1-1	NA	CASSFEGGPEAFF	TGTGCCAGCAGCTTCGAGGGTGGCCCTGAAGCTTTCTTT
TRBV6-5	TRBD1	TRBJ1-2	NA	CASSENTGAYGYTF	TGTGCCAGCAGTGAAAATACAGGGGCGTATGGCTACACCTTC
TRBV15	TRBD1	TRBJ2-5	NA	CATSKGQDQETQYF	TGTGCCACCAGCAAAGGACAGGATCAAGAGACCCAGTACTTC
TRBV30	TRBD1	TRBJ1-2	NA	CAWSVRTGPNYGYTF	TGTGCCTGGAGTGTAAGGACAGGCCCTAACTATGGCTACACCTTC
TRBV18	TRBD2	TRBJ2-7	NA	CASSPLADTYEQYF	TGTGCCAGCTCACCCCTAGCGGATACATACGAGCAGTACTTC
TRBV10-3	TRBD1	TRBJ1-1	NA	CASRRTGGESTEAFF	TGTGCCAGCCGGAGGACAGGGGGCGAGAGCACTGAAGCTTTCTTT
TRBV10-1	TRBD1	TRBJ1-1	NA	CASMAQGFAEAFF	TGCGCCAGCATGGCACAGGGGTTTGCTGAAGCTTTCTTT
TRBV5-4	TRBD1	TRBJ1-4	NA	CASSLEGAGGWEKLFF	TGTGCCAGCAGCTTGGAAGGTGCAGGGGGCTGGGAAAAACTGTTTTTT
TRBV4-2	TRBD1	TRBJ1-2	NA	CASSPPDRLKGGYTF	TGTGCCAGCAGTCCCCCGGACAGGCTGAAGGGGGGCTACACCTTC
TRBV7-2	NA	TRBJ1-2	NA	CASSSLRGISYGYTF	TGTGCCAGCAGCTCGTTGCGGGGGATTAGCTATGGCTACACCTTC
TRBV9	NA	TRBJ2-2	NA	CASSVVGSTLTGELFF	TGTGCCAGCAGCGTAGTTGGGAGCACACTAACCGGGGAGCTGTTTTTT
TRBV14	NA	TRBJ2-1	NA	CASSQELAELIEQFF	TGTGCCAGCAGCCAAGAGTTAGCGGAGCTTATTGAGCAGTTCTTC
TRBV6-1	NA	TRBJ1-1	once	CASSQGSSGTEAFF	TGTGCCAGCAGTCAAGGGAGTTCCGGCACTGAAGCTTTCTTT
TRBV29-1	TRBD2	TRBJ2-3	NA	CSVLRLAWGDTQYF	TGCAGCGTACTTCGACTAGCTTGGGGAGATACGCAGTATTTT
TRBV6-1	NA	TRBJ1-3	NA	CASSDARSSTIYF	TGTGCCAGCAGTGACGCAAGGTCTAGCACCATATATTTT
TRBV11-2	NA	TRBJ2-5	few	CASSEAALQVTQYF	TGTGCCAGCAGCGAAGCTGCGCTCCAAGTCACCCAGTACTTC
TRBV13	NA	TRBJ1-1	NA	CASSLDPSQAFF	TGTGCCAGCAGCTTAGATCCATCCCAGGCTTTCTTT
TRBV4-2	TRBD2	TRBJ2-7	NA	CASSQEPAGTDEQYF	TGTGCCAGCAGCCAAGAGCCAGCGGGAACCGACGAGCAGTACTTC
TRBV6-1	TRBD1	TRBJ2-7	NA	CASSERDSYYEQYF	TGTGCCAGCAGTGAACGGGACAGCTACTACGAGCAGTACTTC
TRBV6-5	NA	TRBJ1-2	few	CASSSDYGYTF	TGTGCCAGCAGTTCTGACTATGGCTACACCTTC
TRBV28	NA	TRBJ1-3	NA	CASTYDKAWGNTIYF	TGTGCCAGCACTTACGACAAAGCTTGGGGAAACACCATATATTTT
TRBV7-8	NA	TRBJ2-1	NA	CASSLGIDSYNEQFF	TGTGCCAGCAGCTTGGGCATCGACTCCTACAATGAGCAGTTCTTC
TRBV4-1	NA	TRBJ2-7	NA	CASSQATDRAYEQYF	TGCGCCAGCAGTCAAGCCACGGACAGAGCCTACGAGCAGTACTTC
TRBV29-1	TRBD2	TRBJ2-3	few	CSVGTSGGAADTQYF	TGCAGCGTTGGGACTAGCGGGGGGGCCGCAGATACGCAGTATTTT
TRBV19	NA	TRBJ1-3	NA	CASNNRDSGNTIYF	TGTGCCAGCAATAACAGGGACTCTGGAAACACCATATATTTT
TRBV29-1	NA	TRBJ2-7	NA	CSVEGGGAYEQYF	TGCAGCGTTGAAGGAGGGGGGGCCTACGAGCAGTACTTC
TRBV9	TRBD1	TRBJ1-6	NA	CASSMGTGNSPLHF	TGTGCCAGTTCTATGGGGACAGGTAATTCACCCCTCCACTTT
TRBV5-1	NA	TRBJ2-7	NA	CASSLAQGNYEQYF	TGCGCCAGCAGCTTGGCCCAGGGTAACTACGAGCAGTACTTC
TRBV30	NA	TRBJ2-3	few	CAWEELKADTQYF	TGTGCCTGGGAGGAGCTCAAGGCAGATACGCAGTATTTT
TRBV6-6	TRBD2	TRBJ2-5	few	CASMAAGGKTQYF	TGTGCCAGCATGGCTGCGGGGGGCAAGACCCAGTACTTC
TRBV18	NA	TRBJ2-5	NA	CASSPRARGETQYF	TGTGCCAGCTCACCACGAGCTAGGGGGGAGACCCAGTACTTC
TRBV7-9	TRBD1	TRBJ1-5	NA	CASSLDGTGLSNQPQHF	TGTGCCAGCAGCTTAGATGGGACAGGGTTAAGCAATCAGCCCCAGCATTTT
TRBV11-2	TRBD1	TRBJ1-5	NA	CASSSETGTGNQPQHF	TGTGCCAGCAGCTCGGAGACAGGGACGGGGAATCAGCCCCAGCATTTT
TRBV27	TRBD2	TRBJ2-7	once	CASSAGGIGNEQYF	TGTGCCAGCAGTGCGGGGGGGATAGGCAACGAGCAGTACTTC
TRBV19	NA	TRBJ1-1	NA	CASSIPSPGLRTEAFF	TGTGCCAGTAGTATCCCCTCCCCGGGACTCCGGACTGAAGCTTTCTTT
TRBV19	TRBD1	TRBJ1-2	NA	CATNGQGRYGYTF	TGTGCCACGAACGGACAGGGGCGATATGGCTACACCTTC
TRBV30	NA	TRBJ1-4	few	CAWSKGGIEGYEKLFF	TGTGCCTGGAGTAAAGGAGGGATTGAGGGTTACGAAAAACTGTTTTTT
TRBV2	NA	TRBJ2-7	once	CASTTAGLISYEQYF	TGTGCCAGCACCACGGCTGGGCTAATCTCCTACGAGCAGTACTTC
TRBV6-1	TRBD1	TRBJ1-4	NA	CASSETGTGNEKLFF	TGTGCCAGCAGTGAAACAGGGACAGGGAATGAAAAACTGTTTTTT
TRBV6-5	NA	TRBJ1-5	NA	CASSLVSGNQPQHF	TGTGCCAGCAGTCTCGTCTCGGGCAATCAGCCCCAGCATTTT
TRBV20-1	NA	TRBJ1-2	NA	CSAGHNYGYTF	TGCAGTGCCGGACATAACTATGGCTACACCTTC
TRBV30	NA	TRBJ1-3	NA	CAWSVQGTGNTIYF	TGTGCCTGGAGTGTCCAGGGGACTGGAAACACCATATATTTT
TRBV28	NA	TRBJ1-2	few	CASSLGQGFYGYTF	TGTGCCAGCAGTTTAGGGCAGGGCTTCTATGGCTACACCTTC
TRBV2	TRBD2	TRBJ2-1	NA	CASIQRGPHNEQFF	TGTGCCAGCATACAGCGGGGGCCTCACAATGAGCAGTTCTTC